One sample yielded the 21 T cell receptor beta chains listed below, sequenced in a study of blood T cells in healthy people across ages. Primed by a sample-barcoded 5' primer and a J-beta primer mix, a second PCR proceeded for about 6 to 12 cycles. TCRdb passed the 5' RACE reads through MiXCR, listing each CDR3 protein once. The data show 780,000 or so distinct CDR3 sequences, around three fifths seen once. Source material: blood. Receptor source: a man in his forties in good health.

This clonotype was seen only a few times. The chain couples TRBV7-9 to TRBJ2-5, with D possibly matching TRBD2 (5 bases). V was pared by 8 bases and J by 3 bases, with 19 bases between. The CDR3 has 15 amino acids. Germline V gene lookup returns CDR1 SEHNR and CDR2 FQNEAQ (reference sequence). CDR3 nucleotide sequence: TGTGCCAGCCCACGTCCGGGAATTACAGAAGAGACCCAGTACTTC. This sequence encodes CASPRPGITEETQYF.

In DNA, the CDR3 is TGCGCCAGCAGCTTAGTCACTAGCGGGGCGGAAAACATTCAGTACTTC. It specifies CASSLVTSGAENIQYF. V gene TRBV5-1 combines with J gene TRBJ2-4; TRBD2 aligns across 10 bases. After removal of 2 bases from V and 5 bases from J, the junction contained 7 bases not matched to a gene. The CDR3 length is 16 residues. CDR1 is SGHRS, CDR2 YFSETQ, per germline.

For the CDR3, the DNA is TGTGCCAGCAGCCAAGCCGGCGGACACTTCGGCCGCGAGCAGTACTTC. It encodes CASSQAGGHFGREQYF. The V and J genes are TRBV3-1 and TRBJ2-4, with a tentative D call TRBD1 (5 bases). The J call may be wrong; the DNA end is better matched by TRBJ2-7. CDR1 is LGHDT, CDR2 YNNKEL, per germline (reference sequence). The CDR3 is made up of 16 amino acids.

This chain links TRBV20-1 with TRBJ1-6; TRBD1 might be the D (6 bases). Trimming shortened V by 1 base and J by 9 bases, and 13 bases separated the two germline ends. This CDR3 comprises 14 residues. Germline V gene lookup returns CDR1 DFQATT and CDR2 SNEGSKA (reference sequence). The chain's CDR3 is CSARVARGGSPLHF. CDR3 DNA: TGCAGTGCTAGAGTCGCCAGGGGAGGTTCACCCCTCCACTTT.

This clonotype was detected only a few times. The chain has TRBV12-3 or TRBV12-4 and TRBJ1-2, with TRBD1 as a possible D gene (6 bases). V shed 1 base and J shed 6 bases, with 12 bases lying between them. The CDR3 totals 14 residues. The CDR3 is CASSLVSGGNGYTF. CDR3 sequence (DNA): TGTGCCAGCAGTTTAGTATCCGGGGGCAATGGCTACACCTTC.

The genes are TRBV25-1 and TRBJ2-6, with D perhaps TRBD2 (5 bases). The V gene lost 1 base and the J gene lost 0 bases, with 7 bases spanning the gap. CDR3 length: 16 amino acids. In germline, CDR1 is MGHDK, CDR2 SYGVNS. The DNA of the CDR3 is TGTGCCAGCAGTGAATTCGGGGTCTCTGGGGCCAACGTCCTGACTTTC. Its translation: CASSEFGVSGANVLTF. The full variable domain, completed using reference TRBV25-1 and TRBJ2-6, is EADIYQTPRYLVIGTGKKITLECSQTMGHDKMYWYQQDPGMELHLIHYSYGVNSTEKGDLSSESTVSRIRTEHFPLTLESARPSHTSQYLCASSEFGVSGANVLTFGAGSRLTVL.

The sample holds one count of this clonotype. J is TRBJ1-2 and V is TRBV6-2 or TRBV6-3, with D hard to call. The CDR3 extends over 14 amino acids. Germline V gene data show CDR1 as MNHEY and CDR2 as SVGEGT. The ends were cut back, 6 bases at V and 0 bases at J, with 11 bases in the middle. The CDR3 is CASRTGETNYGYTF. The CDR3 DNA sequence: TGTGCCAGCAGAACTGGAGAAACTAACTATGGCTACACCTTC.

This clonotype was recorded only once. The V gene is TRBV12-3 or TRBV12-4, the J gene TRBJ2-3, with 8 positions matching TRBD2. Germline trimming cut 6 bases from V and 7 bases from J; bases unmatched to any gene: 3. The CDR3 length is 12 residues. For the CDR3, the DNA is TGTGCCAGCAGCCGGACTAGCAATACGCAGTATTTT. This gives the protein CASSRTSNTQYF.

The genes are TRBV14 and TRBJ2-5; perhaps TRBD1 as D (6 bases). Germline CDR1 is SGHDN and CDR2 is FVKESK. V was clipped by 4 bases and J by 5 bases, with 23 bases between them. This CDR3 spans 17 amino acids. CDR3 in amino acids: CASSLGTIRGFSETQYF. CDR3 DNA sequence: TGTGCCAGCAGCCTTGGGACCATAAGGGGGTTTTCGGAGACCCAGTACTTC. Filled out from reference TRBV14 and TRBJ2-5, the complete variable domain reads EAGVTQFPSHSVIEKGQTVTLRCDPISGHDNLYWYRRVMGKEIKFLLHFVKESKQDESGMPNNRFLAERTGGTYSTLKVQPAELEDSGVYFCASSLGTIRGFSETQYFGPGTRLLVL.

The CDR3 sequence is CASSKAGSHNSPLHF. The CDR3 DNA is TGTGCCAGCAGTAAAGCAGGGTCCCATAATTCACCCCTCCACTTT. J is TRBJ1-6 and V is TRBV27; a weak D match, TRBD1 (5 bases). The germline V gene has CDR1 MNHEY and CDR2 SMNVEV (reference sequence). Trimming pared 5 bases from V and 5 bases from J, leaving 13 bases between. CDR3 length equals 15 residues.

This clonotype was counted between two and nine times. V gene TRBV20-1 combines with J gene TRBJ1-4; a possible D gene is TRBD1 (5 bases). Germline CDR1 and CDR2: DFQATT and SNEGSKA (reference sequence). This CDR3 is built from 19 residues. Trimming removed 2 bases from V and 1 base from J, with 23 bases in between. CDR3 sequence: CSARNALGVRGGTNEKLFF. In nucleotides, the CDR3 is TGCAGTGCTAGAAATGCCCTGGGAGTAAGGGGTGGAACTAATGAAAAACTGTTTTTT.

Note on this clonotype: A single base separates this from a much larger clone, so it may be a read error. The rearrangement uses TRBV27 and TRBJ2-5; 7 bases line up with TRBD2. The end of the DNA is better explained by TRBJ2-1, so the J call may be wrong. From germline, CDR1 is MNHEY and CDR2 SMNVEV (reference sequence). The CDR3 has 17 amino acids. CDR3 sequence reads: CASSREGIRLSRETQFF. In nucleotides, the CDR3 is TGTGCCAGCAGCAGGGAGGGTATTCGACTATCGAGGGAGACCCAGTTCTTC.

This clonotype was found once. CDR3 residues: CASSPTQGLAAEQYF. CDR3 nucleotides: TGTGCCAGCAGTCCGACCCAGGGACTAGCGGCTGAGCAGTACTTC. The chain joins TRBV28 to TRBJ2-4; 11 positions match TRBD2. The V gene end was trimmed by 5 bases and the J gene end by 13 bases; junction bases not matched to a gene: 13. Germline-derived CDR1 and CDR2 are MDHEN and SYDVKM. There are 15 residues in the CDR3.

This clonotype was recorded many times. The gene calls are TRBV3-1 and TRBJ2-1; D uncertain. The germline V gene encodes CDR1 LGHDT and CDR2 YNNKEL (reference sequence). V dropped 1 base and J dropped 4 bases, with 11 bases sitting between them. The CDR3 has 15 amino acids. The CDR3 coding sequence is TGTGCCAGCAGCCAAGCGCCCCTCATTTACAATGAGCAGTTCTTC. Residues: CASSQAPLIYNEQFF.

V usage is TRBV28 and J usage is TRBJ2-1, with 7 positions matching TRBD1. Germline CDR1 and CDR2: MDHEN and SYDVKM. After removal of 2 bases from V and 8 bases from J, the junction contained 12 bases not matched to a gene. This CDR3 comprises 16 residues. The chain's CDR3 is CASSLPRQGSRDEQFF. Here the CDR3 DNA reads TGTGCCAGCAGTTTACCCCGACAGGGCTCTCGAGATGAGCAGTTCTTC. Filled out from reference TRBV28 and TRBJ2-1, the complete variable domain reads DVKVTQSSRYLVKRTGEKVFLECVQDMDHENMFWYRQDPGLGLRLIYFSYDVKMKEKGDIPEGYSVSREKKERFSLILESASTNQTSMYLCASSLPRQGSRDEQFFGPGTRLTVL.

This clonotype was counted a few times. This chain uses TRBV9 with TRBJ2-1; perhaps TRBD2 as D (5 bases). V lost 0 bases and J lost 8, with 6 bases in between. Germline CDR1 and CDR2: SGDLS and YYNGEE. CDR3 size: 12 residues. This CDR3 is CASSVERDEQFF. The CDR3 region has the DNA TGTGCCAGCAGCGTAGAGAGGGATGAGCAGTTCTTC.

CDR3 coding DNA: TGCGCCAGCAGCCAAGATGGGGGTAATACGTTCTTC. It yields the protein CASSQDGGNTFF. V usage is TRBV4-3 and J usage is TRBJ2-1; D may be TRBD1 or TRBD2 (5 bases each). The CDR3 has 12 amino acids. V was shortened by 0 bases and J by 15 bases, with 12 bases between the two germline ends. The germline gives CDR1 LGHNA, CDR2 YSLEER.

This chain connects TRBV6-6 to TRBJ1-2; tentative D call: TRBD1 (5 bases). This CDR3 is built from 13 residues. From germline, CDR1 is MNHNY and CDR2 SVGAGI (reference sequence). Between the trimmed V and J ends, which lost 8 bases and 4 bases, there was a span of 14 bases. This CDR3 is CASSGPEFYGYTF. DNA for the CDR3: TGTGCCAGCTCAGGGCCTGAGTTCTATGGCTACACCTTC.

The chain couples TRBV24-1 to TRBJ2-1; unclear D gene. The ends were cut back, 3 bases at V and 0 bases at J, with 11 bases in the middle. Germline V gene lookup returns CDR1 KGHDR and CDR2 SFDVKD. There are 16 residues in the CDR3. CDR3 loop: CATSDDDSSSYNEQFF. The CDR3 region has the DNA TGTGCCACCAGTGATGACGACTCAAGCTCCTACAATGAGCAGTTCTTC.

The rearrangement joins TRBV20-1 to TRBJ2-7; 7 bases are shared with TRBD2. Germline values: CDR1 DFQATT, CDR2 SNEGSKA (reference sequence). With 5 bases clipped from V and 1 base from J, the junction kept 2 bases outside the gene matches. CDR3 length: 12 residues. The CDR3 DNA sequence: TGCAGTGCTGGCGGGGGATCCTACGAGCAGTACTTC. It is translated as CSAGGGSYEQYF.

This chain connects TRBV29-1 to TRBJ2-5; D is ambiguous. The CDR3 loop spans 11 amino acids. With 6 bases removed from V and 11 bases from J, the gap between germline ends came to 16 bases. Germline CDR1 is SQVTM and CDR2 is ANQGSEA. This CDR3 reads CSVVLSSWQYF. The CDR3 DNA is TGCAGCGTCGTCCTATCGTCTTGGCAGTACTTC.